Listed here are 29 T cell receptor beta chains from one sample, sequenced in a study of identical twins. TCRdb re-called the 5' RACE reads with MiXCR, one entry per CDR3 protein. Among 570,000 or so distinct CDR3 sequences listed, around a tenth were seen once. This sample was shared with a second study, whose subject was yellow fever vaccine responses in identical twins.

The sequenced material came from PBMCs. The source of these receptors is a woman younger than 30 in good health.

This clonotype has just a few counts. This rearrangement joins TRBV9 to TRBJ2-7; D not certain. This CDR3 comprises 13 residues. V lost 0 bases to trimming and J lost 4 bases, with 8 bases between them. The germline V gene encodes CDR1 SGDLS and CDR2 YYNGEE. In DNA, the CDR3 is TGTGCCAGCAGCGTAGGTGGGGATTACGAGCAGTACTTC. As protein: CASSVGGDYEQYF.

This clonotype came up many times. The chain couples TRBV10-3 to TRBJ1-1; TRBD1 aligns across 7 bases. This CDR3 region has 14 residues. Trimming cost V 7 bases and J 3 bases; bases outside gene matches: 8. Germline CDR1 is ENHRY and CDR2 is SYGVKD. CDR3 protein: CAINDRAGDTEAFF. The CDR3 region has the DNA TGTGCCATCAACGACAGGGCGGGAGACACTGAAGCTTTCTTT.

This clonotype was counted ten times or more. The V gene is TRBV11-3, the J gene TRBJ2-3; no firm D call. The CDR3 covers 13 residues. V gave up 4 bases and J gave up 2 bases, with 7 bases separating them. From germline, CDR1 is SGHNT and CDR2 YENEEA. The CDR3 loop reads CASSSLDTDTQYF. The DNA for the CDR3 is TGTGCCAGCAGCTCCCTGGACACAGATACGCAGTATTTT.

The chain joins TRBV28 to TRBJ2-7; a possible D gene is TRBD1 (6 bases). With 6 bases removed from V and 4 bases from J, the gap between germline ends came to 13 bases. Germline lookup yields CDR1 MDHEN and CDR2 SYDVKM. The CDR3 sequence is 13 residues long. CDR3 in amino acids: CASREQGPYEQYF. CDR3 nucleotides: TGTGCCAGCAGAGAACAGGGTCCGTACGAGCAGTACTTC. Using reference TRBV28 and TRBJ2-7 for the parts outside the CDR3, the full variable domain is DVKVTQSSRYLVKRTGEKVFLECVQDMDHENMFWYRQDPGLGLRLIYFSYDVKMKEKGDIPEGYSVSREKKERFSLILESASTNQTSMYLCASREQGPYEQYFGPGTRLTVT.

This chain connects TRBV3-1 to TRBJ2-5; 8 bases are shared with TRBD1. The trim removed 4 bases at V and 5 bases at J, leaving 9 bases unmatched. The CDR3 extends over 15 amino acids. CDR1 is LGHDT, CDR2 YNNKEL, per germline (reference sequence). DNA of the CDR3: TGTGCCAGCAGCCGTGTCAGGACAGGGTGGGAGACCCAGTACTTC. Translation gives CASSRVRTGWETQYF.

The V gene is TRBV29-1, the J gene TRBJ2-7; possibly TRBD1 for D (8 bases). V was trimmed by 7 bases and J by 5 bases, leaving 24 bases between them. There are 15 residues in the CDR3. Germline V gene lookup returns CDR1 SQVTM and CDR2 ANQGSEA. CDR3 sequence reads: CSAFGGTGTPDEQYF. CDR3 DNA: TGCAGCGCCTTCGGGGGGACAGGCACCCCCGACGAGCAGTACTTC.

This clonotype came up a few times. This sequence joins TRBV27 and TRBJ2-1; maybe TRBD2 (5 bases). V was pared by 4 bases and J by 4 bases, with 14 bases between. In germline, CDR1 is MNHEY, CDR2 SMNVEV (reference sequence). The CDR3 has 15 amino acids. The CDR3 here is CASSWRLGSYNEQFF. The CDR3 DNA reads as TGTGCCAGCAGTTGGAGGCTCGGCAGTTACAATGAGCAGTTCTTC.

Many counts were recorded for this clonotype. The CDR3 sequence is CASSHQGAGGGYTF. CDR3 DNA sequence: TGTGCCAGCAGCCATCAGGGGGCAGGAGGTGGCTACACCTTC. The chain recombines TRBV3-1 with TRBJ1-2; 8 bases match TRBD1. The CDR3 is made up of 14 amino acids. Germline CDR1 reads LGHDT; CDR2 reads YNNKEL (reference sequence). The V and J ends lost 3 bases and 7 bases, in that order; junction bases with no gene match: 7.

V and J are TRBV6-1 and TRBJ1-1, with D perhaps matching TRBD1 (6 bases). Trimming shortened V by 7 bases and J by 4 bases, and 13 bases separated the two germline ends. The V gene's germline CDR1 is MNHNS and CDR2 SASEGT. The CDR3 runs 13 residues. The CDR3 spells CASKGGKGTEAFF. In nucleotides, the CDR3 is TGTGCCAGCAAAGGGGGTAAAGGCACTGAAGCTTTCTTT.

This clonotype was picked up a small number of times. The genes are TRBV24-1 and TRBJ2-2, with D perhaps given as TRBD1 or TRBD2 (5 bases each). V was pared by 7 bases and J by 7 bases, with 12 bases between. There are 13 residues in the CDR3. Germline V gene lookup returns CDR1 KGHDR and CDR2 SFDVKD. CDR3 coding DNA: TGTGCCACCAGCCGAGGGGTAATCGGGGAGCTGTTTTTT. It encodes CATSRGVIGELFF.

This clonotype was found a few times. The chain employs TRBV11-1 and TRBJ2-4; the match to TRBD2 covers 7 bases. Trimming cost V 1 base and J 1 base; bases outside gene matches: 16. Per germline, CDR1 SGHAT and CDR2 FQDESV (reference sequence). The CDR3 is 20 amino acids. For the CDR3, the DNA is TGTGCCAGCAGCTTAGTGGGCATCAGCCGGGGGGAGACGGCCAAAAACATTCAGTACTTC. Its translation: CASSLVGISRGETAKNIQYF.

In this sample, this clonotype turned up many times. This chain uses TRBV29-1 with TRBJ1-3; D might be TRBD1 (6 bases). CDR3 length equals 14 residues. V was trimmed by 3 bases and J by 3 bases, leaving 12 bases between them. Germline CDR1 SQVTM, CDR2 ANQGSEA. CDR3 amino acids: CSVDLSGDGNTIYF. The CDR3 bases are TGCAGCGTTGACTTATCAGGGGATGGAAACACCATATATTTT.

V and J are TRBV5-1 and TRBJ2-7; no clear D gene. Trimming removed 2 bases at V and 5 bases at J, with 14 bases between. Germline V lookup: CDR1 SGHRS, CDR2 YFSETQ. The CDR3 loop spans 14 amino acids. CDR3 coding DNA: TGCGCCAGCAGCTTAGGGCAGCCCTACCACGAGCAGTACTTC. Translated, it gives CASSLGQPYHEQYF.

The table lists this clonotype with a few counts. The V gene is TRBV6-5, the J gene TRBJ2-1; D is unresolved. Deletions cut 0 bases from V and 8 bases from J, with 14 bases between. Germline CDR1 reads MNHEY; CDR2 reads SVGAGI. The CDR3 has 15 amino acids. The CDR3 sequence is CASSYSRSPEYEQFF. For the CDR3, the DNA is TGTGCCAGCAGTTACTCGAGGTCCCCCGAGTATGAGCAGTTCTTC.

This clonotype was counted between two and nine times. V usage is TRBV28 and J usage is TRBJ2-7; TRBD1 or TRBD2 may be the D gene (5 bases each). The V gene's germline CDR1 is MDHEN and CDR2 SYDVKM. The V end lost 5 bases, the J end lost 3 bases, and 14 bases lay between the germline ends. This CDR3 is 14 amino acids long. CDR3 sequence: CASSPPEGIYEQYF. CDR3 nucleotide sequence: TGTGCCAGCAGTCCCCCTGAGGGGATCTACGAGCAGTACTTC.

This chain uses TRBV20-1 with TRBJ2-5; TRBD2 aligns across 9 bases. This CDR3 is built from 15 residues. The germline V gene has CDR1 DFQATT and CDR2 SNEGSKA (reference sequence). V trimming: 6 bases; J trimming: 5 bases; junction bases outside the gene matches: 13. The CDR3 protein is CSAPDRAGGTETQYF. In DNA, the CDR3 is TGCAGTGCACCCGATCGGGCGGGGGGGACGGAGACCCAGTACTTC.

This clonotype was seen ten or more times. The chain links TRBV12-3 or TRBV12-4 to TRBJ1-1; 10 positions match TRBD1. V shed 5 bases and J 5 bases; nucleotides not matched to a gene: 8. This CDR3 comprises 15 residues. The CDR3 protein is CASSQLRDRGTEAFF. In DNA, the CDR3 is TGTGCCAGCAGTCAACTCCGGGACAGGGGAACTGAAGCTTTCTTT.

This clonotype was observed at least ten times. This chain joins TRBV3-1 and TRBJ2-6; D remains ambiguous. The V end lost 0 bases, the J end lost 2 bases, and 8 bases lay between the germline ends. Germline CDR1 is LGHDT and CDR2 is YNNKEL (reference sequence). This CDR3 spans 16 amino acids. The CDR3 loop is CASSQDLLAGANVLTF. The CDR3, as DNA: TGTGCCAGCAGCCAAGATTTGTTAGCTGGGGCCAACGTCCTGACTTTC.

This clonotype was observed a handful of times. The rearrangement joins TRBV2 to TRBJ2-7; 11 bases match TRBD1. Germline V gene data show CDR1 as SNHLY and CDR2 as FYNNEI. After removal of 8 bases from V and 3 bases from J, the junction contained 15 bases not matched to a gene. The CDR3 is 17 amino acids. The CDR3 DNA reads as TGTGCCAGCGGGGGGCTATCGGACAGGGGGCAAAGCTACGAGCAGTACTTC. This encodes CASGGLSDRGQSYEQYF.

The chain recombines TRBV7-9 with TRBJ2-3; 8 bases map to TRBD2. J was trimmed by 6 bases and V by 3 bases; bases with no gene match: 5. The length of the CDR3 is 14 residues. Germline CDR1 and CDR2: SEHNR and FQNEAQ (reference sequence). CDR3 in DNA: TGTGCCAGCAGCTTCGAAGCGGGGGTTGATACGCAGTATTTT. It yields the protein CASSFEAGVDTQYF.

This clonotype came up many times. The J gene is TRBJ1-1, the V gene TRBV7-9, with D possibly matching TRBD1 (5 bases). The V and J ends lost 3 bases and 9 bases respectively, with 8 bases between them. The germline gives CDR1 SEHNR, CDR2 FQNEAQ (reference sequence). The CDR3 is 11 residues long. This CDR3 reads CASSLEDKAFF. The CDR3 bases are TGTGCCAGCAGCTTGGAGGACAAAGCTTTCTTT.

A few counts support this clonotype. CDR3 DNA: TGCAGTGCTAGAGATGGTTTCAGGGATTACAATGAGCAGTTCTTC. Protein product: CSARDGFRDYNEQFF. This chain joins TRBV20-1 and TRBJ2-1; possible D gene TRBD1, 5 bases. The germline V and J ends were trimmed by 0 bases and 4 bases, with 13 bases remaining between them. Looked up from germline, CDR1 is DFQATT and CDR2 is SNEGSKA (reference sequence). CDR3 size: 15 residues.

This clonotype was seen a handful of times. The chain recombines TRBV15 with TRBJ2-7; 8 positions agree with TRBD1. Germline trimming cut 5 bases from V and 3 bases from J; bases unmatched to any gene: 18. The CDR3 runs to 18 residues. CDR1 LNHNV and CDR2 YYDKDF come from the germline V gene (reference sequence). The CDR3 sequence: CATSPRTGQGGDFYEQYF. The CDR3 bases are TGTGCCACCAGCCCTAGAACAGGACAGGGTGGGGATTTCTACGAGCAGTACTTC.

The table lists this clonotype with a few counts. In DNA, the CDR3 is TGCGCCAGCAGCCAAGTTAAAGCGGGACTAGCGGGAGTTAATGAGCAGTTCTTC. This translates into CASSQVKAGLAGVNEQFF. The chain employs TRBV4-1 and TRBJ2-1; TRBD2 matches at 14 bases. The CDR3 contains 18 residues. J gave up 7 bases and V 1 base, and 9 bases lay outside the gene matches. Germline CDR1 and CDR2: MGHRA and YSYEKL.

CDR3 nucleotide sequence: TGTGCCAGCTCACCAAGGACTGAGTACCAAGAGACCCAGTACTTC. Its protein is CASSPRTEYQETQYF. V gene TRBV18 combines with J gene TRBJ2-5; a weak D match, TRBD2 (5 bases). V was pared by 2 bases and J by 0 bases, with 10 bases between. The CDR3 extends over 15 amino acids. Germline V CDR1 and CDR2: KGHSH, LQKENI.

This clonotype was picked up many times. This chain connects TRBV7-2 to TRBJ2-1; 8 nucleotides match TRBD2. This CDR3 comprises 13 residues. With 6 bases clipped from V and 6 bases from J, the junction kept 4 bases outside the gene matches. From germline, CDR1 is SGHTA and CDR2 FQGNSA. The CDR3 loop reads CASRAGVGNEQFF. CDR3 nucleotides: TGTGCCAGCAGAGCGGGAGTGGGCAATGAGCAGTTCTTC.

This clonotype was detected only a few times. This chain uses TRBV11-2 with TRBJ2-7; unclear D gene. This CDR3 comprises 14 residues. V was trimmed by 3 bases and J by 2 bases, leaving 11 bases between them. The germline CDR1 and CDR2 sequences are SGHAT and FQNNGV. The CDR3: CASSFGSWAYEQYF. The CDR3 DNA reads TGTGCCAGCAGCTTCGGCAGCTGGGCCTACGAGCAGTACTTC.

In this sample, this clonotype turned up a few times. V usage is TRBV20-1 and J usage is TRBJ2-2; 12 bases map to TRBD2. The CDR3 consists of 15 residues. From germline, CDR1 is DFQATT and CDR2 SNEGSKA (reference sequence). Trimming took 4 bases from V and 4 from J; bases not matched to a gene: 4. This CDR3 reads CSANGLAGFTGELFF. The CDR3 DNA reads TGCAGTGCTAATGGACTAGCGGGATTCACCGGGGAGCTGTTTTTT.

The chain links TRBV28 to TRBJ2-7; D possibly corresponds to TRBD1 (6 bases). The CDR3 spans 18 residues. Germline V CDR1 and CDR2: MDHEN, SYDVKM. With 3 bases removed from V and 5 bases from J, the gap between germline ends came to 26 bases. The CDR3 region has the DNA TGTGCCAGCAGTTTCCACCGTAAGACAGGCGGACTCCCCCACGAGCAGTACTTC. This sequence encodes CASSFHRKTGGLPHEQYF.